The table lists the clone carrying this T cell receptor beta chain with a few counts. Antigen specificity is unknown. The data are from a study of CD8 T cells in ankylosing spondylitis. Study findings and constraints: Earlier work had already found some motif variants in reactive arthritis synovial fluid and blood. Matched ankylosing spondylitis synovial fluid reportedly showed significant enrichment of disease-linked clones. It appeared that ankylosing spondylitis blood was characterized by a TCR beta motif of fewer than ten highly homologous variants.

It was by quantitative 5'-RACE with molecular barcodes that TCR beta libraries were made. A single record per CDR3 protein comes from TCRdb applying MiXCR to the 5' RACE reads. The sample has over 600,000 distinct CDR3 sequences; 15% to 20% are singletons. The J segment lost 6 bases and the V segment lost 4 bases, leaving 4 bases of the junction unmatched. CDR1 and CDR2 (germline): SGHRS, YFSETQ. The CDR3 extends over 15 amino acids. Sequenced material: blood, either unsorted or a sorted T cell fraction (not recorded which). The chain carries TRBV5-1 and TRBJ2-7, with TRBD2 identical over 16 bases. This sequence was found in a male donor with ankylosing spondylitis. In DNA, the CDR3 is TGCGCCAGCAGCCCGGGACTAGCGGGAGGGGCCGAGCAGTACTTC. Translated, it gives CASSPGLAGGAEQYF.